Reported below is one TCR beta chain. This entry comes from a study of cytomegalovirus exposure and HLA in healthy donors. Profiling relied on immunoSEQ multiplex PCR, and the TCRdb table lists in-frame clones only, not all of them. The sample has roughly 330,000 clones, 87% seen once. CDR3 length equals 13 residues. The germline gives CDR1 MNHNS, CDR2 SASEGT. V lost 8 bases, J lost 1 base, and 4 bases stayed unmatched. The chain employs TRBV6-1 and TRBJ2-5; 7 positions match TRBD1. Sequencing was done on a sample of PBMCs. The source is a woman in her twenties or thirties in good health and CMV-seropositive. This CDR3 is CASCRDSQETQYF. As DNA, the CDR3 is TGTGCCAGCTGCCGGGACAGCCAAGAGACCCAGTACTTC.